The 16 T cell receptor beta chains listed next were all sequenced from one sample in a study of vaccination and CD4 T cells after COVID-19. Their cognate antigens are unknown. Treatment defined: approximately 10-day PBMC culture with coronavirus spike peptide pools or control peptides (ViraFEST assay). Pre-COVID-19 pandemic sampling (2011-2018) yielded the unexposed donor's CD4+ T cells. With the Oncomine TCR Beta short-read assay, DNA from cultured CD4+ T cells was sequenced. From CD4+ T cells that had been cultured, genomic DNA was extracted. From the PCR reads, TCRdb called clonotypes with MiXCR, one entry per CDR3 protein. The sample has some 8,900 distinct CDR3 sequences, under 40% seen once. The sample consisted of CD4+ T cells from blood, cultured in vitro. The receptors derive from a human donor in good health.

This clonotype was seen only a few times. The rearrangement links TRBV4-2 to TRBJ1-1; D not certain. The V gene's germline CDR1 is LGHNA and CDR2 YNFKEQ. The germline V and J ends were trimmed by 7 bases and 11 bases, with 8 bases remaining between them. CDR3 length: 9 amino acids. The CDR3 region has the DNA TGTGCCAGCAAGCTGGGCGCTTTCTTT. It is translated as CASKLGAFF.

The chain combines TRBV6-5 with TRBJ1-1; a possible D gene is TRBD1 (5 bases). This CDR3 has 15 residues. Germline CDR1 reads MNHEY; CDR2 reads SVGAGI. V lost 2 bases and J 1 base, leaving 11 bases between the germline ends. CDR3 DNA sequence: TGTGCCAGCAGTTACGCCCCGGGGGGGAACACTGAAGCTTTCTTT. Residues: CASSYAPGGNTEAFF.

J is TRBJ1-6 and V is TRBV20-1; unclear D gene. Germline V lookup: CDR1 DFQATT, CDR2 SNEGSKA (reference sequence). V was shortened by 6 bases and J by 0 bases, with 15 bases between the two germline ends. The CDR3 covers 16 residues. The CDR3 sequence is CSAKDGLASYNSPLHF. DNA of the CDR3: TGCAGTGCAAAAGACGGGTTAGCCTCCTATAATTCACCCCTCCACTTT.

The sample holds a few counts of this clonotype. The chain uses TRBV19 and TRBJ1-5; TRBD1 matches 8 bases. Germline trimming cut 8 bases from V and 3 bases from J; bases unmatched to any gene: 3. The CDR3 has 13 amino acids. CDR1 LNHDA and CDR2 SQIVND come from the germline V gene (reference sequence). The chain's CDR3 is CASRTGSNQPQHF. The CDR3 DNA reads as TGTGCCAGTCGGACAGGGTCCAATCAGCCCCAGCATTTT.

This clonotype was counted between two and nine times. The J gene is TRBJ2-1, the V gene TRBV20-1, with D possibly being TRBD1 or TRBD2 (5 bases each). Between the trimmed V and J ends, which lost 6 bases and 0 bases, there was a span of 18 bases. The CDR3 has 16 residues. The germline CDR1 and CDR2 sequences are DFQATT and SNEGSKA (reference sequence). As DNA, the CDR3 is TGCAGTGCCAAAGATTCGGGACGCCGCTCCTACAATGAGCAGTTCTTC. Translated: CSAKDSGRRSYNEQFF.

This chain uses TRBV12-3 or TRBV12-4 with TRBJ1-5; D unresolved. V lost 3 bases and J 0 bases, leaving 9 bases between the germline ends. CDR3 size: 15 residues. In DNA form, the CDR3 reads TGTGCCAGCAGTTTTGGAAGGAATAGCAATCAGCCCCAGCATTTT. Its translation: CASSFGRNSNQPQHF.

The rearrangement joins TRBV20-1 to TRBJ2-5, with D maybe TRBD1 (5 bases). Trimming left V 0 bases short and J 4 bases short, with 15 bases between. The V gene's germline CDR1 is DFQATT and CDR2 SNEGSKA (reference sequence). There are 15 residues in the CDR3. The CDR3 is CSARDSRGTGETQYF. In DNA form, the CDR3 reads TGCAGTGCTAGAGATAGTCGCGGAACAGGAGAGACCCAGTACTTC.

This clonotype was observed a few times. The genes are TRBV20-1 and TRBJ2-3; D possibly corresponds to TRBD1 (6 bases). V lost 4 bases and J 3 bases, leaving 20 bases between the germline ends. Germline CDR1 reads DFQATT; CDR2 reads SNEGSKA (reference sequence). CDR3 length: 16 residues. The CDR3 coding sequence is TGCAGTGCTACCCACGACGGGCAGGGGTTGACAGATACGCAGTATTTT. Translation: CSATHDGQGLTDTQYF.

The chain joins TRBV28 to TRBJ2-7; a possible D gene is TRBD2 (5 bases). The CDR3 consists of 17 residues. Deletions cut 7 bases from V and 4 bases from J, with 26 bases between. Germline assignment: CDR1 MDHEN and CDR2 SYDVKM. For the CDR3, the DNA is TGTGCCAGCACCTCGCTGCTACGCGACAAAACGGGGTACGAGCAGTACTTC. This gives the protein CASTSLLRDKTGYEQYF.

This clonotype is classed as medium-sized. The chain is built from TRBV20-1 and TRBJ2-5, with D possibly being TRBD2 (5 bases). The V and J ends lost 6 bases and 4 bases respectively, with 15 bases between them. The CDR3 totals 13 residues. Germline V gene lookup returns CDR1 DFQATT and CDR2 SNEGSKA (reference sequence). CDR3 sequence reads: CSAYSGSGETQYF. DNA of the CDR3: TGCAGTGCCTATTCGGGGTCGGGAGAGACCCAGTACTTC.

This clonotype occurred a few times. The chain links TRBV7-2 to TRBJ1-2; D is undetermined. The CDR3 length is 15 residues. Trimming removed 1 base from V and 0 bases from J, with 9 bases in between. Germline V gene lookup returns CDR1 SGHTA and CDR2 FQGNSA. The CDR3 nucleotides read TGTGCCAGCAGCTTAGTCACCGGGCCTAACTATGGCTACACCTTC. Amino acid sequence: CASSLVTGPNYGYTF.

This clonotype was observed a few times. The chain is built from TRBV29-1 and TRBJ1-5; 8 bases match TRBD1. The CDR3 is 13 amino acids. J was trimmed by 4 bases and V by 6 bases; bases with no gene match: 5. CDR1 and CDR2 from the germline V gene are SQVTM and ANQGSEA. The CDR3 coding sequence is TGCAGCGTCAGGACAGGGTTGAATCAGCCCCAGCATTTT. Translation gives CSVRTGLNQPQHF.

Here the CDR3 DNA reads TGTGCCAGCAGCTCATACCAACTAGCGGGAGGGCCTGAGACCCAGTACTTC. Residues: CASSSYQLAGGPETQYF. This chain links TRBV7-9 with TRBJ2-5; 13 bases agree with TRBD2. The ends lost 4 bases at V and 5 bases at J; junction bases unmatched: 10. The CDR3 extends over 17 amino acids. CDR1 and CDR2 from the germline V gene are SEHNR and FQNEAQ (reference sequence).

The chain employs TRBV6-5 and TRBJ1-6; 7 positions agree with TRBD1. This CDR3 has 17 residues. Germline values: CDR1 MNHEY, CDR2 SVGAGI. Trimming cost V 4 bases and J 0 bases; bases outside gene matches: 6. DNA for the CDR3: TGTGCCAGCAGTTCCATGGGACAGAGCTCCTATAATTCACCCCTCCACTTT. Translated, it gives CASSSMGQSSYNSPLHF.

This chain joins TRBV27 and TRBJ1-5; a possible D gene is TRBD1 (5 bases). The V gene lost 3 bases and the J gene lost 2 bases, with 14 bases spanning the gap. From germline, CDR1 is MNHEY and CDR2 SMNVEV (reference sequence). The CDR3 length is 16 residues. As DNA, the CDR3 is TGTGCCAGCAGTTTGATGGCTTTACAGGGCAATCAGCCCCAGCATTTT. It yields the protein CASSLMALQGNQPQHF.

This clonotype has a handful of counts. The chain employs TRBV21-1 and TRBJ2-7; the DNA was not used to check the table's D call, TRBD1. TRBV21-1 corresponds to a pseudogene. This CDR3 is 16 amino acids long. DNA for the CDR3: TGTGCCAGCAGCAAGAACAGGGGTGGGATCCCCTACGAGCAGTACTTC. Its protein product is CASSKNRGGIPYEQYF.